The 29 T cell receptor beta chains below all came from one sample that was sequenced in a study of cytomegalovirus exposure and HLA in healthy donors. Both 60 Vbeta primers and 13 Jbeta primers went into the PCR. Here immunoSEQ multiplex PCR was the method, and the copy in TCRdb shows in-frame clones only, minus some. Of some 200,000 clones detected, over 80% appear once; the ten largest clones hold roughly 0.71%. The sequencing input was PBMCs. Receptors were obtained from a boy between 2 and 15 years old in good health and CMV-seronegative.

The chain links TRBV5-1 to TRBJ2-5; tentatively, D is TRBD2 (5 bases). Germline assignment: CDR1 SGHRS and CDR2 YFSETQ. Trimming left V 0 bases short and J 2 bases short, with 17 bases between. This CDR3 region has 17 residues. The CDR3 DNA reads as TGCGCCAGCAGCTTGGAAGGCGTCCGGGGAAGGCAAGAGACCCAGTACTTC. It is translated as CASSLEGVRGRQETQYF.

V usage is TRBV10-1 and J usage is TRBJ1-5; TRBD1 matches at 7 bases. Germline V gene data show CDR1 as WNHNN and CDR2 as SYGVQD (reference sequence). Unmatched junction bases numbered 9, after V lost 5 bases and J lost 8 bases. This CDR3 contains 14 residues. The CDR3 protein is CASSFDRARKPQHF. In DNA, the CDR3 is TGCGCCAGCAGTTTCGACAGGGCGAGAAAGCCCCAGCATTTT.

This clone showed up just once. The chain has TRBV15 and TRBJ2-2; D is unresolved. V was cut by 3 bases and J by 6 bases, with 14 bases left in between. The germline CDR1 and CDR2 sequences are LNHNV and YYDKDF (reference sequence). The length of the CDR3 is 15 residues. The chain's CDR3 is CATSRGQAVAGELFF. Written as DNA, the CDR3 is TGTGCCACCAGCAGGGGCCAGGCTGTTGCCGGGGAGCTGTTTTTT.

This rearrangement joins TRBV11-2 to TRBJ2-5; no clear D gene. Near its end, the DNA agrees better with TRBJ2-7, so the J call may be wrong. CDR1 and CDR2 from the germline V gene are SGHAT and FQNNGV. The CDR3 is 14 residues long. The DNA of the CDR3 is TGTGCCAGCAGCTTAGACCGAAGATCCTACGAGCAGTACTTC. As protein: CASSLDRRSYEQYF.

CDR3 nucleotide sequence: TGTGCCAGCAGCCAAGGACAGGGGGCGACCGAGACCCAGTACTTC. Protein product: CASSQGQGATETQYF. The chain uses TRBV4-2 and TRBJ2-5; TRBD1 aligns across 10 bases. This CDR3 region has 15 residues. V trimming: 1 base; J trimming: 5 bases; junction bases outside the gene matches: 4. Germline V gene data show CDR1 as LGHNA and CDR2 as YNFKEQ.

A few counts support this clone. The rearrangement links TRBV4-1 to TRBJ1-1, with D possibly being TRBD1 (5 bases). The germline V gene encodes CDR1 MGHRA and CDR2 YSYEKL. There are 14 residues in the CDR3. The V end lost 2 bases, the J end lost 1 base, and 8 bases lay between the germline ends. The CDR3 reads CASSQPTANTEAFF. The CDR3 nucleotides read TGCGCCAGCAGCCAACCGACAGCGAACACTGAAGCTTTCTTT.

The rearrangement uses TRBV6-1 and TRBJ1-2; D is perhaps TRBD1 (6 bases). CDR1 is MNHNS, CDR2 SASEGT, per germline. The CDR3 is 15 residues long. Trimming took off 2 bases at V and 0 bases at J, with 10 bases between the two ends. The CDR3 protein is CASSEWGTTNYGYTF. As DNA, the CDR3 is TGTGCCAGCAGTGAATGGGGGACAACTAACTATGGCTACACCTTC.

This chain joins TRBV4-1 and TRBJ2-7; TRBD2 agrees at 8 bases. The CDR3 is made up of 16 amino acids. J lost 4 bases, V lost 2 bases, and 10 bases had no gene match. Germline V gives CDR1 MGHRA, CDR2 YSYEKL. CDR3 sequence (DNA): TGCGCCAGCAGCCAATCCGGGGGGGGCGCAGCGTACGAGCAGTACTTC. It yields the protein CASSQSGGGAAYEQYF.

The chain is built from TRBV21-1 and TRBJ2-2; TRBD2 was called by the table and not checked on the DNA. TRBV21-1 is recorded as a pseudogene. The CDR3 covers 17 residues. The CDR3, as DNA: TGTGCCAGCAGGAAATCCCTAGCGGGGGGGAACACCGGGGAGCTGTTTTTT. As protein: CASRKSLAGGNTGELFF.

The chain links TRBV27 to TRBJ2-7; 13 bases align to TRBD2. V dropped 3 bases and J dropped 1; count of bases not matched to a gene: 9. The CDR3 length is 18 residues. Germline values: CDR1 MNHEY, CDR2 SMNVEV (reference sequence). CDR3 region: CASSLKGPGLAGSYEQYF. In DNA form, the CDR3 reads TGTGCCAGCAGTTTGAAGGGTCCGGGACTAGCGGGGTCCTACGAGCAGTACTTC.

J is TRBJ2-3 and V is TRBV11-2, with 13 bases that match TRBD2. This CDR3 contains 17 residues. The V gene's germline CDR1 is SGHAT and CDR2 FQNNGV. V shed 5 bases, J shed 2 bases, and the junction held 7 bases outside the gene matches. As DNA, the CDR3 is TGTGCCAGCAGCCACGGACTAGCGGGGGCTTCCACAGATACGCAGTATTTT. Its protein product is CASSHGLAGASTDTQYF.

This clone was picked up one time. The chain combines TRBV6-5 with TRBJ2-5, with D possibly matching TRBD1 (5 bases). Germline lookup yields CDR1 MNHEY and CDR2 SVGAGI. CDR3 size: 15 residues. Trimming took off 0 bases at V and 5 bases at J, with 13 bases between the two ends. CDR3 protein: CASSYSTAGMETQYF. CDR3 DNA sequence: TGTGCCAGCAGTTACTCGACTGCAGGGATGGAGACCCAGTACTTC.

CDR3 coding DNA: TGTGCCAGCAGCTTTTTTTTGGGGCCTCGCGAGCAGTACTTC. Its translation: CASSFFLGPREQYF. The V call is TRBV11-2, the J call TRBJ2-5, with D tentatively TRBD1 (5 bases). The J call is uncertain, as TRBJ2-7 better fits the DNA end. Germline lookup yields CDR1 SGHAT and CDR2 FQNNGV. This CDR3 has 14 amino acids.

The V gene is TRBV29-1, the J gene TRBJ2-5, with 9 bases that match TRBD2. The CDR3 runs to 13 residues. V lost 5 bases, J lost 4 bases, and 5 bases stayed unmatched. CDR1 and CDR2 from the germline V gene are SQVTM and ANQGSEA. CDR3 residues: CSVPGLAAETQYF. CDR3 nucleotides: TGCAGCGTTCCGGGACTAGCAGCAGAGACCCAGTACTTC.

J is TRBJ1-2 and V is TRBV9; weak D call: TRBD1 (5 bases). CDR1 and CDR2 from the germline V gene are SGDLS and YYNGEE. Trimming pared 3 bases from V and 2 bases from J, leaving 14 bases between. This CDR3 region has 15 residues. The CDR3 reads CASSGYGGINYGYTF. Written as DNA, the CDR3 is TGTGCCAGCAGCGGGTACGGGGGTATAAACTATGGCTACACCTTC.

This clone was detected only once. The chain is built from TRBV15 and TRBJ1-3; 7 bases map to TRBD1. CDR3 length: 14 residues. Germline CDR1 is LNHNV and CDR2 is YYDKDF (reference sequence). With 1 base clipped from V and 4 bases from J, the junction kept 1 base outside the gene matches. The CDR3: CATSRGDRGNTIYF. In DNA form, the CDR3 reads TGTGCCACCAGCAGAGGGGACAGAGGAAACACCATATATTTT.

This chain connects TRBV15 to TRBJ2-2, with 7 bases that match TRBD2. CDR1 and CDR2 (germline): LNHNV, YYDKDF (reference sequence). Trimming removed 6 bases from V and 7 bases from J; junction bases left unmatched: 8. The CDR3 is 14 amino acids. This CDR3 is CATRELGGNGELFF. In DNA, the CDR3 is TGTGCCACCAGGGAATTGGGGGGGAACGGGGAGCTGTTTTTT.

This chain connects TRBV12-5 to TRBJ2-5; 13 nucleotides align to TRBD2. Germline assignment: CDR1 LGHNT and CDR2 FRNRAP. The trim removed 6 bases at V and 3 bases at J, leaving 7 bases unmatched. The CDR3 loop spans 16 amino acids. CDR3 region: CASGLPGLAGKETQYF. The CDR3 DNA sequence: TGTGCTAGTGGCCTACCGGGACTAGCGGGAAAAGAGACCCAGTACTTC.

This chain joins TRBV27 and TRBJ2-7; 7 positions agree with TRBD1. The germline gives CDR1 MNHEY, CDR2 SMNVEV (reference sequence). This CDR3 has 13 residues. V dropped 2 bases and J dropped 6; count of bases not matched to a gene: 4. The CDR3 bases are TGTGCCAGCAGTTTACTCCCAGGGGGCGAGCAGTACTTC. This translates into CASSLLPGGEQYF.

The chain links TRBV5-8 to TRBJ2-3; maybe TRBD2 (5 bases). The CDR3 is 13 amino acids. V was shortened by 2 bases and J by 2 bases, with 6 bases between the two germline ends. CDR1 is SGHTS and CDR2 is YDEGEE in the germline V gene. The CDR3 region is CASSFGVTDTQYF. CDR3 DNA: TGTGCCAGCAGCTTCGGGGTCACAGATACGCAGTATTTT.

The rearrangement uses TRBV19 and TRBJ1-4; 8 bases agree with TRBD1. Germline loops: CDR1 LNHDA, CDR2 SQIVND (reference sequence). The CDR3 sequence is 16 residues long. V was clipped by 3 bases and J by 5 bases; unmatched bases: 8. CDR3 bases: TGTGCCAGTAGTATGCTCAGGGGGCTAAAAAATGAAAAACTGTTTTTT. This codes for CASSMLRGLKNEKLFF. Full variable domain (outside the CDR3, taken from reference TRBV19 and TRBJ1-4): DGGITQSPKYLFRKEGQNVTLSCEQNLNHDAMYWYRQDPGQGLRLIYYSQIVNDFQKGDIAEGYSVSREKKESFPLTVTSAQKNPTAFYLCASSMLRGLKNEKLFFGSGTQLSVL.

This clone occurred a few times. This chain's CDR3 is CASSLGTEAFF. The DNA of the CDR3 is TGTGCCAGCAGCCTCGGCACTGAAGCTTTCTTT. The genes are TRBV6-6 and TRBJ1-1; the D is unclear. V dropped 6 bases and J dropped 4 bases, with 6 bases sitting between them. Germline V gene data show CDR1 as MNHNY and CDR2 as SVGAGI (reference sequence). The CDR3 covers 11 residues.

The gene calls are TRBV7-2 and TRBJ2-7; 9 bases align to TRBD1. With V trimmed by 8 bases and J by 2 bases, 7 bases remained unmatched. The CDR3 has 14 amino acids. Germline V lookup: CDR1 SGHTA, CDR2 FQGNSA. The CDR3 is CASGLGTGTYEQYF. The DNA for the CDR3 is TGTGCCAGCGGACTCGGGACAGGGACCTACGAGCAGTACTTC.

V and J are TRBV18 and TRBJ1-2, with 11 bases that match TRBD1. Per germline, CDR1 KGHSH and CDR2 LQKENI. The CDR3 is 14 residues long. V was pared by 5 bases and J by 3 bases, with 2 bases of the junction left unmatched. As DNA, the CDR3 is TGTGCCAGCTCAAGGACAGGGGGCGACTATGGCTACACCTTC. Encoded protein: CASSRTGGDYGYTF.

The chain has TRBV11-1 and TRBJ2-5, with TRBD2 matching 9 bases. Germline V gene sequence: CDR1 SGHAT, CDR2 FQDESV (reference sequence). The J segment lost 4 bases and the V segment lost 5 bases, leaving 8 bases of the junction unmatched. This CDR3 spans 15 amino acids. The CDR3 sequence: CASSVAGGGGETQYF. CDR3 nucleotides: TGTGCCAGCAGCGTGGCGGGGGGGGGCGGAGAGACCCAGTACTTC.

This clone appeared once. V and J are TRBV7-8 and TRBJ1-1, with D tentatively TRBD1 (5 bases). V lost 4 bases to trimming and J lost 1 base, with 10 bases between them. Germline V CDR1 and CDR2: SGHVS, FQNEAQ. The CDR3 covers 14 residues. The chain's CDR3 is CASSSARANTEAFF. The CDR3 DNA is TGTGCCAGCAGCTCCGCCAGGGCGAACACTGAAGCTTTCTTT.

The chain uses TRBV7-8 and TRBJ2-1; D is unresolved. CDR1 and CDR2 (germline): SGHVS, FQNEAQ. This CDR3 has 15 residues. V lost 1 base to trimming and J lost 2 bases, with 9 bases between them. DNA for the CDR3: TGTGCCAGCAGCTTAGGCGAGTTCCCCTACAATGAGCAGTTCTTC. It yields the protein CASSLGEFPYNEQFF.

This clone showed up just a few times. The CDR3 DNA follows: TGTGCCAGCAGTGAAGCAGCCGGACAGCCCTACGAGCAGTACTTC. Translation gives CASSEAAGQPYEQYF. The chain employs TRBV6-1 and TRBJ2-7, with D possibly matching TRBD1 (6 bases). The germline V gene has CDR1 MNHNS and CDR2 SASEGT. The CDR3 runs to 15 residues. V gave up 0 bases and J gave up 2 bases, with 11 bases separating them.

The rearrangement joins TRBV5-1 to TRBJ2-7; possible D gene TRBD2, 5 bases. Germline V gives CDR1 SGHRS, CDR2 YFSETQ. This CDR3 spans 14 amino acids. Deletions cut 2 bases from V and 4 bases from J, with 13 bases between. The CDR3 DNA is TGCGCCAGCAGCTTCTCAGCGGCAGGATACGAGCAGTACTTC. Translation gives CASSFSAAGYEQYF.